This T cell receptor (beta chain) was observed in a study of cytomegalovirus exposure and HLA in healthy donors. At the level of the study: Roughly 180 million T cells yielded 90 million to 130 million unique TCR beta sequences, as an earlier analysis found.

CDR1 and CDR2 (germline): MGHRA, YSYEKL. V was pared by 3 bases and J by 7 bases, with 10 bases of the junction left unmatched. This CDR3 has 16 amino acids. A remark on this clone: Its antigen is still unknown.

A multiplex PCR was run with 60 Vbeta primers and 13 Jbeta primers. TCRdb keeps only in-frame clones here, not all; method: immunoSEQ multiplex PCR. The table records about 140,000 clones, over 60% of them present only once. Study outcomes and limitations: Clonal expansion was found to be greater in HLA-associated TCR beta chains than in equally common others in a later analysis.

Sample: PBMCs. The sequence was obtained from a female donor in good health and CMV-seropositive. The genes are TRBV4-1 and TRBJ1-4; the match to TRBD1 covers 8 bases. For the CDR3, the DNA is TGCGCCAGCAGCCAGCAACCCCGGGACAGGTTTGAAAAACTGTTTTTT. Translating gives CASSQQPRDRFEKLFF.